This section outlines one T cell receptor (beta chain) sequence together with its context. Germline CDR1 SGDLS, CDR2 YYNGEE. The J segment lost 0 bases and the V segment lost 3 bases, leaving 2 bases of the junction unmatched. The CDR3 has 14 residues. The data originate from a study of blood T cell repertoires in COVID-19. Some clones are missing from TCRdb's copy, which holds only in-frame ones; the method was immunoSEQ multiplex PCR. This sample has under 350,000 clones; about 86% occur once, and the top ten carry around 4.2%. Sequencing was performed on PBMCs or T cells enriched from blood (not recorded which). This chain joins TRBV9 and TRBJ1-2; TRBD1 agrees at 7 bases. The TCR originated in a woman in her forties with acute COVID-19. The CDR3 region has the DNA TGTGCCAGCAGCGGGACAGGATCTAACTATGGCTACACCTTC. It codes for CASSGTGSNYGYTF.